Shown below are 29 T cell receptor beta chains from a single sample sequenced in a study of T cells in localized non-small cell lung cancer. TCRdb keeps only in-frame clones here, not all; method: immunoSEQ multiplex PCR. The table shows around 25,000 clones, with around 88% occurring only once. The starting material was peripheral blood, obtained before any cancer treatment. Receptors originate from a female donor over 55 with stage I lung adenocarcinoma.

The CDR3 sequence: CASNSEYGYTF. The CDR3 DNA reads as TGTGCCAGCAACAGCGAGTATGGCTACACCTTC. V gene TRBV28 combines with J gene TRBJ1-2; D not certain. Germline V gives CDR1 MDHEN, CDR2 SYDVKM. The CDR3 is made up of 11 amino acids. Between the trimmed V and J ends, which lost 7 bases and 5 bases, there was a span of 8 bases.

V gene TRBV5-4 combines with J gene TRBJ2-5; D ambiguous. Germline assignment: CDR1 SGHNT and CDR2 YYREEE (reference sequence). CDR3 length equals 11 residues. The V end lost 4 bases, the J end lost 2 bases, and 3 bases lay between the germline ends. DNA for the CDR3: TGTGCCAGCAGCCTTCAAGAGACCCAGTACTTC. Encoded protein: CASSLQETQYF.

As to this clone: An end of the junction does not agree with germline; a read error may underlie this. The CDR3: CASSLDWTSAGNEQFF. As DNA, the CDR3 is TGTGCTAGCAGCTTAGACTGGACTAGTGCGGGTAATGAGCAGTTCTTC. The rearrangement links TRBV7-7 to TRBJ2-1; 7 bases match TRBD2. Germline CDR1 and CDR2: SSHAT and FNYEAQ (reference sequence). The CDR3 has 16 residues.

The V and J genes are TRBV5-1 and TRBJ1-5; TRBD1 agrees at 7 bases. The V segment lost 4 bases and the J segment 3 bases; nucleotides outside the gene matches: 7. Germline assignment: CDR1 SGHRS and CDR2 YFSETQ. This CDR3 contains 15 residues. The CDR3 spells CASSASGGPNQPQHF. CDR3 nucleotides: TGCGCCAGCAGCGCCTCAGGGGGACCCAATCAGCCCCAGCATTTT.

This rearrangement joins TRBV9 to TRBJ1-4; D remains ambiguous. V was shortened by 2 bases and J by 7 bases, with 12 bases between the two germline ends. This CDR3 region has 14 residues. Germline values: CDR1 SGDLS, CDR2 YYNGEE. The CDR3 protein is CASSVHGWGEKLFF. The CDR3 bases are TGTGCCAGCAGCGTCCATGGGTGGGGTGAAAAACTGTTTTTT. Together with reference TRBV9 and TRBJ1-4, the CDR3 gives the full variable domain: DSGVTQTPKHLITATGQRVTLRCSPRSGDLSVYWYQQSLDQGLQFLIQYYNGEERAKGNILERFSAQQFPDLHSELNLSSLELGDSALYFCASSVHGWGEKLFFGSGTQLSVL.

The genes are TRBV6-1 and TRBJ2-1; D is tentatively TRBD1 or TRBD2 (5 bases each). Germline loops: CDR1 MNHNS, CDR2 SASEGT. The V end lost 3 bases, the J end lost 9 bases, and 9 bases lay between the germline ends. This CDR3 has 12 amino acids. The CDR3 protein is CASSEVGTEQFF. The CDR3 bases are TGTGCCAGCAGTGAGGTGGGGACTGAGCAGTTCTTC.

V usage is TRBV9 and J usage is TRBJ2-1, with D perhaps matching TRBD1 (6 bases). Germline lookup yields CDR1 SGDLS and CDR2 YYNGEE. The V gene lost 0 bases and the J gene lost 2 bases, with 12 bases spanning the gap. This CDR3 has 16 residues. The CDR3 nucleotides are TGTGCCAGCAGCGTAGAGGGACAACCCACCTACAATGAGCAGTTCTTC. This translates into CASSVEGQPTYNEQFF.

V usage is TRBV7-9 and J usage is TRBJ1-1; a weak D match, TRBD1 (5 bases). Germline V CDR1 and CDR2: SEHNR, FQNEAQ (reference sequence). The CDR3 sequence is 14 residues long. Trimming took off 2 bases at V and 4 bases at J, with 11 bases between the two ends. The CDR3 region has the DNA TGTGCCAGCAGCTTACCGATGGGGGGCACTGAAGCTTTCTTT. Residues: CASSLPMGGTEAFF.

This sequence joins TRBV20-1 and TRBJ1-2; D is ambiguous. This CDR3 has 11 amino acids. The V end was cut by 7 bases, the J end by 7 bases, with 13 bases between. Germline CDR1 is DFQATT and CDR2 is SNEGSKA (reference sequence). CDR3 amino acids: CSGGVESGYTF. CDR3 bases: TGCAGTGGGGGAGTCGAGAGTGGCTACACCTTC.

The rearrangement links TRBV7-2 to TRBJ1-1; D gene uncertain. The CDR3 sequence is 14 residues long. Trimming took 2 bases from V and 8 from J, leaving 15 bases between them. From germline, CDR1 is SGHTA and CDR2 FQGNSA. CDR3 sequence reads: CASSLINTQLEAFF. In DNA form, the CDR3 reads TGTGCCAGCAGCTTAATCAACACACAACTAGAAGCTTTCTTT. Full variable domain (missing parts from reference TRBV7-2 and TRBJ1-1): GAGVSQSPSNKVTEKGKDVELRCDPISGHTALYWYRQSLGQGLEFLIYFQGNSAPDKSGLPSDRFSAERTGGSVSTLTIQRTQQEDSAVYLCASSLINTQLEAFFGQGTRLTVV.

The V call is TRBV10-3, the J call TRBJ2-7; 15 bases line up with TRBD2. CDR3 length: 14 residues. CDR1 is ENHRY, CDR2 SYGVKD, per germline. V shed 7 bases, J shed 7 bases, and the junction held 5 bases outside the gene matches. This CDR3 is CAITGLAGGEEQYF. The CDR3 nucleotides are TGTGCCATCACCGGACTAGCGGGAGGGGAAGAGCAGTACTTC.

As regards this clone: An end of the junction differs from the germline gene, which may be a read error. The CDR3 DNA sequence: TGTGCTAGCAGCTTAGCGGCACAGGGGAGTACCGGGGAGCTGTTTTTT. This translates into CASSLAAQGSTGELFF. This rearrangement joins TRBV7-7 to TRBJ2-2, with D maybe TRBD1 (7 bases). This CDR3 region has 16 residues. CDR1 is SSHAT, CDR2 FNYEAQ, per germline (reference sequence).

The V and J genes are TRBV5-5 and TRBJ2-6; a possible D gene is TRBD1 (6 bases). The CDR3 spans 17 residues. V lost 2 bases and J lost 0, with 12 bases in between. Germline V gene sequence: CDR1 SGHKS, CDR2 YYEKEE (reference sequence). CDR3 bases: TGTGCCAGCAGCTTACGGACAGCGAACTCTGGGGCCAACGTCCTGACTTTC. Translated: CASSLRTANSGANVLTF.

This chain connects TRBV30 to TRBJ2-1; D gene uncertain. Trimming took off 0 bases at V and 8 bases at J, with 14 bases between the two ends. This CDR3 comprises 14 residues. Germline V CDR1 and CDR2: GTSNPN, SVGIG (reference sequence). CDR3 bases: TGTGCCTGGAGTGTAATGGGCACGCACCATGAGCAGTTCTTC. Its translation: CAWSVMGTHHEQFF.

V gene TRBV18 combines with J gene TRBJ2-6, with no clear D. This CDR3 contains 16 residues. Germline V gives CDR1 KGHSH, CDR2 LQKENI. Trimming removed 5 bases at V and 5 bases at J, with 16 bases between. CDR3 residues: CASSRHLQSRANVLTF. The CDR3 DNA reads TGTGCCAGCTCAAGGCATTTACAAAGTCGGGCCAACGTCCTGACTTTC. Full variable domain (outside the CDR3, taken from reference TRBV18 and TRBJ2-6): NAGVMQNPRHLVRRRGQEARLRCSPMKGHSHVYWYRQLPEEGLKFMVYLQKENIIDESGMPKERFSAEFPKEGPSILRIQQVVRGDSAAYFCASSRHLQSRANVLTFGAGSRLTVL.

The chain links TRBV19 to TRBJ1-1; 8 bases line up with TRBD1. The CDR3 has 13 amino acids. Germline CDR1 reads LNHDA; CDR2 reads SQIVND (reference sequence). The trim removed 5 bases at V and 7 bases at J, leaving 6 bases unmatched. The CDR3 protein is CASSFGQGREAFF. CDR3 DNA: TGTGCCAGTAGTTTCGGACAGGGACGTGAAGCTTTCTTT.

This clone has a single count. The gene calls are TRBV30 and TRBJ1-2; 12 bases line up with TRBD1. The trim removed 5 bases at V and 11 bases at J, leaving 6 bases unmatched. Germline CDR1 reads GTSNPN; CDR2 reads SVGIG (reference sequence). The length of the CDR3 is 12 residues. CDR3 protein: CAWSGQGAQYTF. The CDR3 DNA follows: TGTGCCTGGTCGGGACAGGGGGCTCAGTACACCTTC.

The chain uses TRBV7-3 and TRBJ1-1, with unresolved D. Germline CDR1 SGHTA, CDR2 FQGTGA. The length of the CDR3 is 15 residues. Trimming stripped 5 bases from V and 0 bases from J, with 13 bases between. This CDR3 is CASSRNGRMNTEAFF. The CDR3 DNA sequence: TGTGCCAGCAGCAGAAACGGACGTATGAACACTGAAGCTTTCTTT.

This clone showed up just a few times. The V gene is TRBV6-6, the J gene TRBJ2-3; tentative D call: TRBD1 (5 bases). This CDR3 spans 15 amino acids. V dropped 6 bases and J dropped 2 bases, with 15 bases sitting between them. Germline loops: CDR1 MNHNY, CDR2 SVGAGI (reference sequence). The CDR3: CASSTRQLATDTQYF. In DNA form, the CDR3 reads TGTGCCAGCAGCACCCGACAGCTTGCCACAGATACGCAGTATTTT.

V gene TRBV19 combines with J gene TRBJ1-2, with unresolved D. Germline CDR1 is LNHDA and CDR2 is SQIVND (reference sequence). The CDR3 spans 14 residues. The ends were cut back, 3 bases at V and 4 bases at J, with 12 bases in the middle. The CDR3 loop is CASSILDGSYGYTF. In DNA form, the CDR3 reads TGTGCCAGTAGTATTCTGGACGGCTCCTATGGCTACACCTTC. The complete variable domain, with remaining parts taken from reference TRBV19 and TRBJ1-2, reads DGGITQSPKYLFRKEGQNVTLSCEQNLNHDAMYWYRQDPGQGLRLIYYSQIVNDFQKGDIAEGYSVSREKKESFPLTVTSAQKNPTAFYLCASSILDGSYGYTFGSGTRLTVV.

The chain joins TRBV10-2 to TRBJ1-1, with D possibly TRBD1 on 5 matching bases. Germline-derived CDR1 and CDR2 are WSHSY and SAAADI. V lost 6 bases to trimming and J lost 0 bases, with 14 bases between them. The CDR3 spans 15 residues. The CDR3 DNA follows: TGCGCCAGCAGGGCGGACACAATTGTGAACACTGAAGCTTTCTTT. Translating it yields CASRADTIVNTEAFF.

This chain uses TRBV2 with TRBJ2-7; D possibly matches TRBD1 or TRBD2 (5 bases each). V was trimmed by 6 bases and J by 12 bases, leaving 18 bases between them. The CDR3 is 12 residues long. Germline CDR1 reads SNHLY; CDR2 reads FYNNEI. The CDR3 DNA is TGTGCCAGCAGCCCGGTTGGGGACCAACTGTACTTC. This encodes CASSPVGDQLYF.

Only one count was recorded for this clone. V and J are TRBV30 and TRBJ1-5; 10 nucleotides align to TRBD1. Germline CDR1 and CDR2: GTSNPN and SVGIG (reference sequence). This CDR3 has 17 residues. J was trimmed by 1 base and V by 2 bases; bases with no gene match: 8. The chain's CDR3 is CAWSPPRQGASNQPQHF. CDR3 DNA sequence: TGTGCCTGGAGTCCCCCCCGACAGGGGGCCAGCAATCAGCCCCAGCATTTT. The whole variable domain, filled in from reference TRBV30 and TRBJ1-5, reads SQTIHQWPATLVQPVGSPLSLECTVEGTSNPNLYWYRQAAGRGLQLLFYSVGIGQISSEVPQNLSASRPQDRQFILSSKKLLLSDSGFYLCAWSPPRQGASNQPQHFGDGTRLSIL.

The chain is built from TRBV21-1 and TRBJ1-5; TRBD1 was called by the table and not checked on the DNA. TRBV21-1 is a known pseudogene. The CDR3 contains 16 residues. This chain's CDR3 is CASSSLGTGIGEPQHF. CDR3 coding DNA: TGTGCCAGCAGCAGCCTAGGGACAGGGATCGGGGAGCCCCAGCATTTT.

The V and J genes are TRBV5-1 and TRBJ1-4; TRBD1 aligns across 9 bases. After removal of 1 base from V and 8 bases from J, the junction contained 9 bases not matched to a gene. Per the germline V gene, CDR1 is SGHRS and CDR2 is YFSETQ. The CDR3 is made up of 16 amino acids. CDR3 sequence reads: CASSLTTGGRKEKLFF. CDR3 bases: TGCGCCAGCAGCTTGACCACAGGGGGCCGGAAGGAAAAACTGTTTTTT.

This sequence joins TRBV27 and TRBJ1-1; the D gene is possibly TRBD1 (6 bases). Deletions cut 2 bases from V and 1 base from J, with 14 bases between. This CDR3 comprises 16 residues. Germline CDR1 reads MNHEY; CDR2 reads SMNVEV (reference sequence). CDR3 amino acids: CASSLLIWTANTEAFF. In DNA form, the CDR3 reads TGTGCCAGCAGTTTACTTATCTGGACAGCGAACACTGAAGCTTTCTTT.

The V and J genes are TRBV9 and TRBJ2-5, with TRBD2 identical over 7 bases. The CDR3 runs 15 residues. CDR1 and CDR2 (germline): SGDLS, YYNGEE. Trimming took 1 base from V and 5 from J; bases not matched to a gene: 8. The DNA for the CDR3 is TGTGCCAGCAGCGTAACCGGGACTAAAGGGGAGACCCAGTACTTC. Translation gives CASSVTGTKGETQYF.

The chain employs TRBV21-1 and TRBJ2-1; the table's D call, TRBD2, was not checked against the DNA. TRBV21-1 is listed as a pseudogene. The CDR3 runs to 15 residues. CDR3 loop: CASNLLSLSIDEQFF. The CDR3 nucleotides read TGTGCCAGCAACCTCTTATCACTTTCCATCGATGAGCAGTTCTTC.

This clone was observed a single time. The rearrangement joins TRBV5-1 to TRBJ2-3; 7 nucleotides agree with TRBD2. Germline V CDR1 and CDR2: SGHRS, YFSETQ. The CDR3 length is 14 residues. V trimming: 2 bases; J trimming: 2 bases; junction bases outside the gene matches: 2. The CDR3 DNA sequence: TGCGCCAGCAGCTTAAGCGGGGACACAGATACGCAGTATTTT. It is translated as CASSLSGDTDTQYF.